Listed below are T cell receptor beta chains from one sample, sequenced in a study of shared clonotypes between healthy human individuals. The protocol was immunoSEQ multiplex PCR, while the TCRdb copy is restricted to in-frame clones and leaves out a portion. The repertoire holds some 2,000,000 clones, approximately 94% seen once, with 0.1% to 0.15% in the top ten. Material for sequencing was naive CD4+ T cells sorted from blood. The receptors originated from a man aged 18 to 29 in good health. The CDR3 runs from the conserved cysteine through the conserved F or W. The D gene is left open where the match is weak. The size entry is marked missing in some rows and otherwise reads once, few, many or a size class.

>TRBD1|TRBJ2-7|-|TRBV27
TGTGCCAGCAGTTTATTTTCGGGACAGCTCTCCTACGAGCAGTACTTC
CASSLFSGQLSYEQYF
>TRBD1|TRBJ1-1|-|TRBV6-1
TGTGCCAGCAGTGGGGACAGATACACTGAAGCTTTCTTT
CASSGDRYTEAFF
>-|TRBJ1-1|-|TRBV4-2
TGTGCCAGCAGCCACCCCAGGGGCGCTGAAGCTTTCTTT
CASSHPRGAEAFF
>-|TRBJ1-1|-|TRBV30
TGTGCCTGGAGTGTAATAGGGAACACTGAAGCTTTCTTT
CAWSVIGNTEAFF
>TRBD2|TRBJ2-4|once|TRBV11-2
TGTGCCAGCAGCCCCCGGGCCTTCGGGGAGGGCGGCAAAAACATTCAGTACTTC
CASSPRAFGEGGKNIQYF
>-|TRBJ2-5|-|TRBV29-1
TGCAGCGTCGACAACCAAGAGACCCAGTACTTC
CSVDNQETQYF
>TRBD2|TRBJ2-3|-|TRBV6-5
TGTGCCAGCAGTTACGGAGCGGGACGGATCACAGATACGCAGTATTTT
CASSYGAGRITDTQYF
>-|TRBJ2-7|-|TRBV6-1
TGTGCCAGCAGTGCACAGGCCTCCTACGAGCAGTACTTC
CASSAQASYEQYF
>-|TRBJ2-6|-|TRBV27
TGTGCCAGCAGTTTGCGTCGGTTATTTGGCTCTGGGGCCAACGTCCTGACTTTC
CASSLRRLFGSGANVLTF
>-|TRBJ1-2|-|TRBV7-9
TGTGCCAGCCAACAAGCGGCAGGATCGTCAAACTATGGCTACACCTTC
CASQQAAGSSNYGYTF
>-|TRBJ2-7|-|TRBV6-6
TGTGCCAGCAGTTACGATACAAGCTACGAGCAGTACTTC
CASSYDTSYEQYF
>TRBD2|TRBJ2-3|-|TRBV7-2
TGTGCCAGCAGCTTAGCTAGAGCGGGGGGGTTGGTGTCAGATACGCAGTATTTT
CASSLARAGGLVSDTQYF
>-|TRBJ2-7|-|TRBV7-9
TGTGCCAGCACCAACCGGGAGAGGTACGAGCAGTACTTC
CASTNRERYEQYF
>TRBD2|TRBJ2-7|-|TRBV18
TGTGCCAGCTCACCCCCCGGGGGGACCTACGAGCAGTACTTC
CASSPPGGTYEQYF
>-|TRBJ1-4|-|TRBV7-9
TGTGCCAGCAGCTTAGTCGAAAAACTGTTTTTT
CASSLVEKLFF
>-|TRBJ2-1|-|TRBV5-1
TGCGCCAGCAGCCGGAGGGGAGATTCCTACAATGAGCAGTTCTTC
CASSRRGDSYNEQFF
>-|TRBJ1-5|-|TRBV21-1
TGTGCCAGCAGAGGCAGGCATAGCAATCAGCCCCAGCATTTT
CASRGRHSNQPQHF
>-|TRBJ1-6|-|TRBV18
TGTGCCAGCTCACCACTACCAGGCACCTATAATTCACCCCTCCACTTT
CASSPLPGTYNSPLHF
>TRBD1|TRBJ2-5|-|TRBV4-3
TGCGCCAGCAGCCAGACGACAGGGGAGGAGACCCAGTACTTC
CASSQTTGEETQYF
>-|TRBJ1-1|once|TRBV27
TGTGCCAGCACCAGAGGGATGGGTAAGGGGGAGAACACTGAAGCTTTCTTT
CASTRGMGKGENTEAFF
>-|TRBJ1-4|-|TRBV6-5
TGTGCCAGCAGTCTAACAGGAGGAAAACTGTTTTTT
CASSLTGGKLFF
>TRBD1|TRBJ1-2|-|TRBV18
TGTGCCAGCTCACCACTGACAGGGAACTATGGCTACACCTTC
CASSPLTGNYGYTF
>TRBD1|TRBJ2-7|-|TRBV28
TGTGCCAGCACCCGGACAGGGATCGAGCAGTACTTC
CASTRTGIEQYF
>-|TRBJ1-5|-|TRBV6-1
TGTGCCAGCAGTGAAATTGGTATTGACAGATATCAGCCCCAGCATTTT
CASSEIGIDRYQPQHF
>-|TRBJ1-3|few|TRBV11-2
TGTGCCAGCAGCTTAGATCAGGGACACGGAAACACCATATATTTT
CASSLDQGHGNTIYF
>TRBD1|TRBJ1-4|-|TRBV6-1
TGTGCCAGCAGTGCTTCTGGGACAGGGGATGAAAAACTGTTTTTT
CASSASGTGDEKLFF
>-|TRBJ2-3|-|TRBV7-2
TGTGCCAGCAGCTTGAACCCCCTTGTCACGGATACGCAGTATTTT
CASSLNPLVTDTQYF
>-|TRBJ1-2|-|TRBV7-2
TGTGCCAGCAGCCTTAGTACGACAGCTGGCTATGGCTACACCTTC
CASSLSTTAGYGYTF
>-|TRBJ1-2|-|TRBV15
TGTGCCACCAGCAGAGTGCCGGGAGGCTACACCTTC
CATSRVPGGYTF
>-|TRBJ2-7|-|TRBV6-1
TGTGCCAGCAAACAGGGTAGCTCCTACGAGCAGTACTTC
CASKQGSSYEQYF
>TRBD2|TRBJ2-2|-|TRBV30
TGTGCCTGGAGTGCTCTAGCGGCCGGGGAGCTGTTTTTT
CAWSALAAGELFF
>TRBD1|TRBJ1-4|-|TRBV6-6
TGTGCCAGCCTGAGGGGGGAGGGGGCAAGAGAAAAACTGTTTTTT
CASLRGEGAREKLFF
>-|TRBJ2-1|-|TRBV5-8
TGTGCCAGCAGCTTGTTCAGGACTGAGGGGAAAGAGCAGTTCTTC
CASSLFRTEGKEQFF
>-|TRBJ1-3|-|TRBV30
TGTGCCTGGAGTCCCGAGCTGTCTGGAAACACCATATATTTT
CAWSPELSGNTIYF
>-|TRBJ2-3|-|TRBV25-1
TGTGCCAGCAGTGAATCTAGTCTGATGACAGATACGCAGTATTTT
CASSESSLMTDTQYF
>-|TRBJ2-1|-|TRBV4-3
TGCGCCAGCAGCCCCGTCGTCGGAGGAAGCTCCTACAATGAGCAGTTCTTC
CASSPVVGGSSYNEQFF
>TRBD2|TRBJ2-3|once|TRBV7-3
TGTGCCAGCAGCTTAGCGGGGGAGTCAGATACGCAGTATTTT
CASSLAGESDTQYF
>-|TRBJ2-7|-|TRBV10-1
TGCGCCAGCAGTGATCAGGCCTCCTACGAGCAGTACTTC
CASSDQASYEQYF
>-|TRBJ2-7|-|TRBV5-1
TGCGCCAGCAGCCCCCCAAAACAGAGTAGCTCCTACGAGCAGTACTTC
CASSPPKQSSSYEQYF
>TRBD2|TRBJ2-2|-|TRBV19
TGTGCCACACGCGGGACTAGCGGCCACGGGGAGCTGTTTTTT
CATRGTSGHGELFF
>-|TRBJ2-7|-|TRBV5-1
TGCGCCAGCAGGTTGGACAGCTACGAGCAGTACTTC
CASRLDSYEQYF
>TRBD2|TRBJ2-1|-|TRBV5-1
TGCGCCAGCAGCTCAGACCCTGGGACTAGCAGCAATGAGCAGTTCTTC
CASSSDPGTSSNEQFF
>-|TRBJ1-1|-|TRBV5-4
TGTGCCAGCAGCTTGGGGAGCCCAGGACAAAACACTGAAGCTTTCTTT
CASSLGSPGQNTEAFF
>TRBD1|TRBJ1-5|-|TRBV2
TGTGCCAGCAGTCCGGGACAGGGAGTAAGGCCCCAGCATTTT
CASSPGQGVRPQHF
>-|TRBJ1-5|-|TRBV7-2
TGTGCCAGCAGCTTAGCGCTGGGCAATCAGCCCCAGCATTTT
CASSLALGNQPQHF
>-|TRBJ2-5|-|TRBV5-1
TGCGCCAGCAGCTTGACCGCGCAGGGACCCCAAGAGACCCAGTACTTC
CASSLTAQGPQETQYF
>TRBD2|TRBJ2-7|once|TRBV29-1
TGCAGCGTCCTAACTAGCGTCGGGTACGAGCAGTACTTC
CSVLTSVGYEQYF